Sequencing of this TCR beta chain was carried out in a study of T-cell reconstitution after alpha-beta-depleted transplantation in children. Study outcomes and limitations: The main origin of T-cell counts and diversity one year after transplant was newly produced T cells.

This clonotype came up many times. Its specificity is unknown. V was clipped by 5 bases and J by 3 bases, with 12 bases between them. Germline V gene data show CDR1 as SQVTM and CDR2 as ANQGSEA. The CDR3 contains 13 residues. Unique molecular identifiers were used to barcode this TCRbeta library. In TCRdb, the PCR reads were re-called with MiXCR into one record per CDR3 protein. Of fewer than 750,000 distinct CDR3 sequences listed, 23% are singletons. The chain carries TRBV29-1 and TRBJ2-3; TRBD2 might be the D (7 bases). Sequencing used PBMCs, mostly from graft donor cells, obtained 360 days after TCRalphabeta/CD19-depleted stem cell transplant. The receptor comes from a boy in the first two years of life who had a stem cell transplant for acute myeloid leukemia, so the T cells may come from the graft donor. CDR3 nucleotide sequence: TGCAGCGTTAGGGGGAGGGCTACAGATACGCAGTATTTT. It translates to CSVRGRATDTQYF.